This T cell receptor beta chain was identified during a study of CD8 T cells in ankylosing spondylitis. This clonotype was found many times. Each CDR3 protein is one row after TCRdb ran MiXCR on the 5' RACE reads. The sample records some 95,000 distinct CDR3 sequences, 7.5% to 9% being singletons. The sequence was collected from a male donor with ankylosing spondylitis or in good health (not recorded which). Sequencing was carried out using blood, either unsorted or a sorted T cell fraction (not recorded which).

CDR3 nucleotides: TGCGCCAGCAGCTTGGGTCCAGGGGCAGCTAATGAAAAACTGTTTTTT. As protein: CASSLGPGAANEKLFF. This chain links TRBV5-1 with TRBJ1-4; D perhaps matches TRBD1 (6 bases). Per the germline V gene, CDR1 is SGHRS and CDR2 is YFSETQ. The V gene lost 0 bases and the J gene lost 3 bases, with 12 bases spanning the gap. The CDR3 runs to 16 residues.